Each of the 17 T cell receptor beta chains below was sequenced from the same sample in a study of CD8+ T cells in alopecia areata. As the sequencing template, cDNA was produced by extracting RNA and reverse transcribing it. Clones were sequenced by immunoSEQ multiplex PCR, and TCRdb holds only the in-frame ones, with some missing. Of 140,000 to 150,000 clones listed, about 90% were seen once; the top ten hold about 16%. The starting material was CD8+ T cells sorted from blood, obtained at week 0. The receptors stem from a human donor with alopecia areata.

The chain has TRBV25-1 and TRBJ2-5; tentatively, D is TRBD1 (6 bases). The CDR3 loop spans 14 amino acids. Germline CDR1 and CDR2: MGHDK and SYGVNS. With 5 bases removed from V and 4 bases from J, the gap between germline ends came to 14 bases. Here the CDR3 DNA reads TGTGCCAGCAGTTTAAGGCTAGGGGGAGAGACCCAGTACTTC. Translation gives CASSLRLGGETQYF. The full variable domain, with the rest looked up from reference TRBV25-1 and TRBJ2-5, is EADIYQTPRYLVIGTGKKITLECSQTMGHDKMYWYQQDPGMELHLIHYSYGVNSTEKGDLSSESTVSRIRTEHFPLTLESARPSHTSQYLCASSLRLGGETQYFGPGTRLLVL.

This sequence joins TRBV15 and TRBJ1-1; D not resolved. This CDR3 has 13 amino acids. V was cut by 3 bases and J by 8 bases, with 13 bases left in between. Looked up from germline, CDR1 is LNHNV and CDR2 is YYDKDF (reference sequence). This CDR3 is CATSRDRRGEAFF. The CDR3 DNA reads TGTGCCACCAGCAGGGACCGGCGGGGAGAAGCTTTCTTT.

The CDR3 protein is CASSFGVGTDTQYF. CDR3 bases: TGTGCCAGCAGCTTTGGTGTAGGCACAGATACGCAGTATTTT. This chain links TRBV5-5 with TRBJ2-3; D gene ambiguous. Per germline, CDR1 SGHKS and CDR2 YYEKEE (reference sequence). CDR3 length equals 14 residues. Trimming took off 2 bases at V and 1 base at J, with 8 bases between the two ends.

The V gene is TRBV27, the J gene TRBJ1-2; D is possibly TRBD1 (5 bases). This CDR3 is 13 amino acids long. The V gene's germline CDR1 is MNHEY and CDR2 SMNVEV (reference sequence). Trimming left V 7 bases short and J 4 bases short, with 13 bases between. This CDR3 reads CASTPGTSYGYTF. Here the CDR3 DNA reads TGTGCCAGCACCCCGGGGACTAGCTATGGCTACACCTTC.

The chain is built from TRBV7-2 and TRBJ2-7, with a weak D call TRBD1 (6 bases). Germline V CDR1 and CDR2: SGHTA, FQGNSA. V was shortened by 4 bases and J by 5 bases, with 18 bases between the two germline ends. The CDR3 runs 15 residues. CDR3 sequence: CASSSLMTGIHEQYF. The CDR3 DNA sequence: TGTGCCAGCAGCTCCCTAATGACAGGAATCCACGAGCAGTACTTC.

About this clone: Germline is not matched at one junction end, which may reflect a read error. Other DNA variants within this sample encode the same CDR3. The rearrangement links TRBV30 to TRBJ1-1; D is perhaps TRBD1 (6 bases). CDR1 and CDR2 (germline): GTSNPN, SVGIG (reference sequence). This CDR3 has 14 amino acids. The CDR3 here is CAWSPGHGGTEAFF. In DNA form, the CDR3 reads TGTGCCTGGAGTCCCGGACATGGGGGCACTGAAGCCTTCTTT. Supplemented by reference TRBV30 and TRBJ1-1, the full variable domain reads SQTIHQWPATLVQPVGSPLSLECTVEGTSNPNLYWYRQAAGRGLQLLFYSVGIGQISSEVPQNLSASRPQDRQFILSSKKLLLSDSGFYLCAWSPGHGGTEAFFGQGTRLTVV.

The chain recombines TRBV2 with TRBJ2-1, with 8 bases fitting TRBD2. Germline V lookup: CDR1 SNHLY, CDR2 FYNNEI. The CDR3 is 14 amino acids. The J segment lost 9 bases and the V segment lost 11 bases, leaving 15 bases of the junction unmatched. The CDR3 protein is CASRGAGASTEQFF. The CDR3 DNA sequence: TGTGCCTCCCGTGGAGCGGGAGCCTCTACTGAGCAGTTCTTC.

This chain connects TRBV29-1 to TRBJ2-1; 7 nucleotides match TRBD1. CDR3 length: 13 residues. V lost 7 bases and J lost 1; bases outside the gene matches: 4. The germline V gene has CDR1 SQVTM and CDR2 ANQGSEA. This chain's CDR3 is CSARDSSYNEQFF. CDR3 in DNA: TGCAGCGCTCGGGACAGTTCCTACAATGAGCAGTTCTTC.

This chain connects TRBV14 to TRBJ1-2; 7 nucleotides match TRBD1. Germline loops: CDR1 SGHDN, CDR2 FVKESK. The length of the CDR3 is 14 residues. The junction had 6 bases not matched to a gene; V was cut back by 4 bases and J by 4 bases. The DNA for the CDR3 is TGTGCCAGCAGCCTGACAGGGCATGGCTATGGCTACACCTTC. Translation: CASSLTGHGYGYTF.

V gene TRBV6-5 combines with J gene TRBJ2-7; 11 nucleotides align to TRBD2. The V and J ends lost 5 bases and 4 bases, in that order; junction bases with no gene match: 4. Germline V gene sequence: CDR1 MNHEY, CDR2 SVGAGI. The CDR3 runs to 14 residues. For the CDR3, the DNA is TGTGCCAGCAGTATTAGCGGGAGGGCGTACGAGCAGTACTTC. This translates into CASSISGRAYEQYF.

The chain carries TRBV7-9 and TRBJ1-1; D unresolved. Germline lookup yields CDR1 SEHNR and CDR2 FQNEAQ (reference sequence). CDR3 size: 16 residues. The ends were cut back, 5 bases at V and 3 bases at J, with 19 bases in the middle. Here the CDR3 DNA reads TGTGCCAGCAGCCCGCGGAGATGGACGGGAGACACTGAAGCTTTCTTT. Its translation: CASSPRRWTGDTEAFF.

The chain has TRBV23-1 and TRBJ2-3; 10 bases map to TRBD1. TRBV23-1 is assigned to the ORF class and has an uncertain function. The trim removed 6 bases at V and 2 bases at J, leaving 11 bases unmatched. The CDR3 length is 17 residues. CDR3 amino acids: CASRWDRGQLYTDTQYF. For the CDR3, the DNA is TGCGCCAGCAGATGGGACAGGGGCCAACTATACACAGATACGCAGTATTTT.

This clone showed up just once. The chain recombines TRBV19 with TRBJ1-2; no firm D call. This CDR3 has 12 amino acids. Germline CDR1 is LNHDA and CDR2 is SQIVND (reference sequence). V was trimmed by 4 bases and J by 8 bases, leaving 11 bases between them. CDR3 nucleotide sequence: TGTGCCAGTAGTAGCGGATCGTGGGGCTACACCTTC. Its translation: CASSSGSWGYTF.

The chain joins TRBV5-4 to TRBJ2-5; D not resolved. The V gene's germline CDR1 is SGHNT and CDR2 YYREEE (reference sequence). CDR3 length equals 12 residues. Between the trimmed V and J ends, which lost 4 bases and 7 bases, there was a span of 11 bases. In nucleotides, the CDR3 is TGTGCCAGCAGCGGTTCGGATGTGACCCAGTACTTC. Encoded protein: CASSGSDVTQYF.

The chain carries TRBV9 and TRBJ2-1; the D gene is possibly TRBD2 (5 bases). Per the germline V gene, CDR1 is SGDLS and CDR2 is YYNGEE. This CDR3 comprises 15 residues. V was trimmed by 0 bases and J by 6 bases, leaving 13 bases between them. In nucleotides, the CDR3 is TGTGCCAGCAGCGTAGAAGGGCTAGCCTCCAATGAGCAGTTCTTC. Translating it yields CASSVEGLASNEQFF.

This chain uses TRBV30 with TRBJ1-1; possibly TRBD1 for D (5 bases). Trimming took off 3 bases at V and 7 bases at J, with 15 bases between the two ends. There are 13 residues in the CDR3. CDR1 is GTSNPN and CDR2 is SVGIG in the germline V gene (reference sequence). The CDR3 loop is CAWRTTGLLEAFF. CDR3 nucleotides: TGTGCCTGGAGGACGACGGGACTCCTTGAAGCTTTCTTT.

V is TRBV13 and J is TRBJ1-1; 8 positions agree with TRBD1. The ends lost 5 bases at V and 1 base at J; junction bases unmatched: 6. CDR3 length: 15 residues. The germline gives CDR1 PRHDT, CDR2 FYEKMQ (reference sequence). The CDR3 region has the DNA TGTGCCAGCAGCCCGAGGGGACAGGAGAACACTGAAGCTTTCTTT. Its protein product is CASSPRGQENTEAFF.